What follows describes a single T cell receptor (beta chain). As yet, its antigen is unknown. This entry belongs to a study of T cells in localized non-small cell lung cancer. Regarding the study as a whole: A denser population of T cells in blood accompanied longer overall survival. Uninvolved adjacent lung showed higher T cell clonality than tumor.

With 2 bases removed from V and 7 bases from J, the gap between germline ends came to 15 bases. CDR3 size: 16 residues. Germline CDR1 and CDR2: MNHNY and SVGAGI (reference sequence). Sequencing was performed with immunoSEQ multiplex PCR; in TCRdb, only in-frame clones are kept and a portion is missing. The data contain about 74,000 clones, approximately 84% of them seen just once; the ten biggest clones take up approximately 1.2%. The rearrangement uses TRBV6-6 and TRBJ1-6; no clear D. Sequences were derived from peripheral blood, sampled before any cancer treatment. The clonotype originates from a female donor over 55 with stage I lung adenocarcinoma. The CDR3 spells CASSYGRNGRNSPLHF. DNA of the CDR3: TGTGCCAGCAGTTACGGGCGGAACGGAAGAAATTCACCCCTCCACTTT.